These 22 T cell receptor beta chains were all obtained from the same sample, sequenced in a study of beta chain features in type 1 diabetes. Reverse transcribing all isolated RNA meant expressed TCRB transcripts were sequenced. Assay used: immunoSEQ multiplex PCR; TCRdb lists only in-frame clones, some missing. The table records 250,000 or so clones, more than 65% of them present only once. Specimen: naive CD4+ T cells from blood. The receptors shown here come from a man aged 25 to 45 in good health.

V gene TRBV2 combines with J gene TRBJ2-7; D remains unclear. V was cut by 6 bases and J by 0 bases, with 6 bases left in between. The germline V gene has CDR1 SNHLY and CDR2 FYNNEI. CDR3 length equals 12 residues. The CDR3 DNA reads TGTGCCAGCAGCCAGAACTCCTACGAGCAGTACTTC. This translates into CASSQNSYEQYF. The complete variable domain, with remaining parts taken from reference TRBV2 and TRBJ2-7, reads EPEVTQTPSHQVTQMGQEVILRCVPISNHLYFYWYRQILGQKVEFLVSFYNNEISEKSEIFDDQFSVERPDGSNFTLKIRSTKLEDSAMYFCASSQNSYEQYFGPGTRLTVT.

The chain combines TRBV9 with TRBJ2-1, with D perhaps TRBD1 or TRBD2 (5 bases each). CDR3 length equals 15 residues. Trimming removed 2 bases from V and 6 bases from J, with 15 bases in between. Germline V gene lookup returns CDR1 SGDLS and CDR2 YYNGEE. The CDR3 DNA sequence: TGTGCCAGCAGCGTTCTAGCCCAAAGGGGCAATGAGCAGTTCTTC. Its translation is CASSVLAQRGNEQFF.

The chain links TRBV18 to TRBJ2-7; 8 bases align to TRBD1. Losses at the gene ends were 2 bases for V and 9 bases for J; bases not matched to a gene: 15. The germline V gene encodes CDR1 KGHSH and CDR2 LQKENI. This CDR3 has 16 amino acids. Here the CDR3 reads CASSPAKPGTGQRQYF. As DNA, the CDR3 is TGTGCCAGCTCACCAGCCAAGCCTGGGACAGGCCAGAGGCAGTACTTC. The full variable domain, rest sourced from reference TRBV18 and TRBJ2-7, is NAGVMQNPRHLVRRRGQEARLRCSPMKGHSHVYWYRQLPEEGLKFMVYLQKENIIDESGMPKERFSAEFPKEGPSILRIQQVVRGDSAAYFCASSPAKPGTGQRQYFGPGTRLTVT.

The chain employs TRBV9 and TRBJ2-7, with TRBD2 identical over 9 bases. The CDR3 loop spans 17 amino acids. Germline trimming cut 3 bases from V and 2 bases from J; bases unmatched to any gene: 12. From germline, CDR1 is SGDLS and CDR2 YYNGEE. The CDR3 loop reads CASSAHGLALTTYEQYF. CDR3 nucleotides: TGTGCCAGCAGCGCTCATGGACTAGCGCTAACGACCTACGAGCAGTACTTC.

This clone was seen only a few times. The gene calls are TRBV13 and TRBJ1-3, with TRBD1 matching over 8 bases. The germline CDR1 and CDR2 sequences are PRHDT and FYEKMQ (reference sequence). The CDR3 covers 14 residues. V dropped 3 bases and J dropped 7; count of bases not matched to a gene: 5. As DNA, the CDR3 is TGTGCCAGCAGCTTGACAGGGGAGGCTAACACCATATATTTT. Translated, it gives CASSLTGEANTIYF. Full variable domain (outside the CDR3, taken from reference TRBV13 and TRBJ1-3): AAGVIQSPRHLIKEKRETATLKCYPIPRHDTVYWYQQGPGQDPQFLISFYEKMQSDKGSIPDRFSAQQFSDYHSELNMSSLELGDSALYFCASSLTGEANTIYFGEGSWLTVV.

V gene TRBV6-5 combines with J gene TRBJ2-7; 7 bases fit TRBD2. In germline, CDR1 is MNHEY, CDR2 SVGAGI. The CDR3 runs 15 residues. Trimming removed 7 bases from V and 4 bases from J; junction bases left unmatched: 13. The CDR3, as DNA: TGTGCCAGCACCCAGGCTGGACTAGGTCTATACGAGCAGTACTTC. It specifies CASTQAGLGLYEQYF.

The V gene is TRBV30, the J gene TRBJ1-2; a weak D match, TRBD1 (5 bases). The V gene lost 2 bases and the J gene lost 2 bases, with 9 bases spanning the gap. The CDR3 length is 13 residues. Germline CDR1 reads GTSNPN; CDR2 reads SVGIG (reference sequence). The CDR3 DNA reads TGTGCCTGGAGTCATAGGGGCAACTATGGCTACACCTTC. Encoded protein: CAWSHRGNYGYTF.

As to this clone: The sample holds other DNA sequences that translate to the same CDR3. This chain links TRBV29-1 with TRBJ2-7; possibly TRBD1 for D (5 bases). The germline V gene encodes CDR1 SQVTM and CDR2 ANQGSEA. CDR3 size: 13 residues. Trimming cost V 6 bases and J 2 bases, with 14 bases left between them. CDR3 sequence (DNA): TGCAGCGTGTCCGGCAGGGCTACCTACGAGCAGTACTTC. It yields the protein CSVSGRATYEQYF.

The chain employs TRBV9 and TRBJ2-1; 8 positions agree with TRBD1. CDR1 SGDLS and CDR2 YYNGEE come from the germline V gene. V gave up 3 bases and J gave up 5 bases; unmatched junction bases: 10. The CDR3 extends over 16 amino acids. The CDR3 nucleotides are TGTGCCAGCAGCGCCTACCCCAGGGGGCGAAACAATGAGCAGTTCTTC. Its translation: CASSAYPRGRNNEQFF.

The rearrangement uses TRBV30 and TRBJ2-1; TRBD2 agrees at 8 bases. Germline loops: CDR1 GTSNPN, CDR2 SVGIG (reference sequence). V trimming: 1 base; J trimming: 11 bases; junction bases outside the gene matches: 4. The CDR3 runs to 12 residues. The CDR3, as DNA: TGTGCCTGGAGTGCGGGGGGGGCCCAGCAGTTCTTC. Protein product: CAWSAGGAQQFF.

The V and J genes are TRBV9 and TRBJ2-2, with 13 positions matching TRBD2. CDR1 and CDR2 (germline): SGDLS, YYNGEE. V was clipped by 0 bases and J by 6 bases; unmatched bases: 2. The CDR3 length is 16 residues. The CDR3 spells CASSVGTSGSPGELFF. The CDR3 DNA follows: TGTGCCAGCAGCGTAGGGACTAGCGGGAGTCCCGGGGAGCTGTTTTTT.

The CDR3 DNA is TGTGCCTGGTGCGGTAGCGGGGAGACCCAGTACTTC. It translates to CAWCGSGETQYF. The chain couples TRBV30 to TRBJ2-5; TRBD2 agrees at 7 bases. Germline values: CDR1 GTSNPN, CDR2 SVGIG (reference sequence). V lost 5 bases to trimming and J lost 5 bases; unmatched junction nucleotides: 5. The CDR3 contains 12 residues.

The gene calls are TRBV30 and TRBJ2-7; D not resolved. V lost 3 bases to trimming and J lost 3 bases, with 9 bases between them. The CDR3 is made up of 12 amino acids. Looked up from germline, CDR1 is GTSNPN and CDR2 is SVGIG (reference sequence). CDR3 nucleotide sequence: TGTGCCTGGAGGAGTAAGGGCTACGAGCAGTACTTC. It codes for CAWRSKGYEQYF.

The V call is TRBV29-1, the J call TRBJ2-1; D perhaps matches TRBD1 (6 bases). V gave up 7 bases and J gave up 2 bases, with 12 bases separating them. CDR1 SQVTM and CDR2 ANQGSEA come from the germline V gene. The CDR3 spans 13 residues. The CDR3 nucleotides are TGCAGCGCCTCTCGGACAGCCTACAATGAGCAGTTCTTC. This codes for CSASRTAYNEQFF.

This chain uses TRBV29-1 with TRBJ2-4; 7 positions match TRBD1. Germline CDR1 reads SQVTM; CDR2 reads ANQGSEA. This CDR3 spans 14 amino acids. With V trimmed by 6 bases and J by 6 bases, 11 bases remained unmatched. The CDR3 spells CSVKTGTELNIQYF. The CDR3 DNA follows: TGCAGCGTCAAAACCGGGACAGAGCTAAACATTCAGTACTTC.

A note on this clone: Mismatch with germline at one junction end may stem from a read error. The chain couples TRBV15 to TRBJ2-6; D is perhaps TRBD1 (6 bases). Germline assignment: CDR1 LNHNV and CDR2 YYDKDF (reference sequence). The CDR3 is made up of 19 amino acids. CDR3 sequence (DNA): TGCGCCACCAGCAGAGATAGGACAGCTATCCCCTCTGGGGCCAACGTCCTGACTTTC. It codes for CATSRDRTAIPSGANVLTF.

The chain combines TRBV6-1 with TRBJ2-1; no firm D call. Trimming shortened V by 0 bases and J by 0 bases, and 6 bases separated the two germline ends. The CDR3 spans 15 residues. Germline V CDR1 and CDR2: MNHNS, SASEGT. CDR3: CASSEAGSSYNEQFF. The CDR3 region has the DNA TGTGCCAGCAGTGAAGCTGGAAGCTCCTACAATGAGCAGTTCTTC.

CDR3 residues: CAWSAQTGETQYF. CDR3 nucleotide sequence: TGTGCCTGGAGTGCCCAGACTGGAGAGACCCAGTACTTC. The rearrangement uses TRBV30 and TRBJ2-5; no clear D gene. Germline V gene data show CDR1 as GTSNPN and CDR2 as SVGIG (reference sequence). The V end was cut by 1 base, the J end by 4 bases, with 10 bases between. The CDR3 runs 13 residues.

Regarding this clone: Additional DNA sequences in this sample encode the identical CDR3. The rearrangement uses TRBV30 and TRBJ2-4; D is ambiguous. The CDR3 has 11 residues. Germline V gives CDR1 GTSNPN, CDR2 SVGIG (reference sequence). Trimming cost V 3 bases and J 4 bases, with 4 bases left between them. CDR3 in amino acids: CAWRFKNIQYF. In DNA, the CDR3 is TGTGCCTGGAGGTTTAAAAACATTCAGTACTTC. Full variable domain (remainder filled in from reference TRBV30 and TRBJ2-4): SQTIHQWPATLVQPVGSPLSLECTVEGTSNPNLYWYRQAAGRGLQLLFYSVGIGQISSEVPQNLSASRPQDRQFILSSKKLLLSDSGFYLCAWRFKNIQYFGAGTRLSVL.

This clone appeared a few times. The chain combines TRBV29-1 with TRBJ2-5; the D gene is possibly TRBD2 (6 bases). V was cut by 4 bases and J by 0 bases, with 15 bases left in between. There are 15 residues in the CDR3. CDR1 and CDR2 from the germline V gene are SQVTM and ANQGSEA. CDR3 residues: CSVVGLARDQETQYF. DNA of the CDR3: TGCAGCGTTGTTGGGCTAGCGCGCGACCAAGAGACCCAGTACTTC.

As DNA, the CDR3 is TGTGCCAGCAGCCCTCGGACTAGCAGGGATGAGCAGTTCTTC. Translation: CASSPRTSRDEQFF. The chain employs TRBV7-9 and TRBJ2-1; 8 nucleotides agree with TRBD2. Trimming cost V 5 bases and J 8 bases; bases outside gene matches: 8. Germline V gives CDR1 SEHNR, CDR2 FQNEAQ (reference sequence). The CDR3 extends over 14 amino acids.

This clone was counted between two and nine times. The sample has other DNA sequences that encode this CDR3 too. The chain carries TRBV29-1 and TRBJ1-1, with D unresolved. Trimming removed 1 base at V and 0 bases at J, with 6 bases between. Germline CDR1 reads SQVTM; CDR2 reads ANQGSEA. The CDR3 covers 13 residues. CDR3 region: CSVEGKMNTEAFF. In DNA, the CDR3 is TGCAGCGTTGAAGGAAAAATGAACACTGAAGCTTTCTTT.